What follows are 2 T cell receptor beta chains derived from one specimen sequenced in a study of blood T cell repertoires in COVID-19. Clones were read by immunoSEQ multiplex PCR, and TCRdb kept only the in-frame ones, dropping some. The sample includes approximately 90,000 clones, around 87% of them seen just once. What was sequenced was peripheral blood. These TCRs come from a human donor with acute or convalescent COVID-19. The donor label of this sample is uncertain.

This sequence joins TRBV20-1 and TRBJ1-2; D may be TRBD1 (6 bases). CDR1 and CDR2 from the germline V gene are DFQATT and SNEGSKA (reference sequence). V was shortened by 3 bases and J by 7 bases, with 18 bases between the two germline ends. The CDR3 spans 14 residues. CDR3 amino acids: CSASNRGALAGYTF. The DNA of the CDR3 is TGCAGTGCTAGTAACCGGGGGGCCCTCGCTGGCTACACCTTC.

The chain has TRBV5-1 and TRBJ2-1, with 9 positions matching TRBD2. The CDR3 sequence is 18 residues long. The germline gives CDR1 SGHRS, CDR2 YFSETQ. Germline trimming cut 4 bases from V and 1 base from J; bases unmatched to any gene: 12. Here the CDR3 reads CASSAIAGAVGSYNEQFF. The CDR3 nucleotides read TGCGCCAGCAGCGCGATAGCGGGGGCCGTTGGGTCCTACAATGAGCAGTTCTTC.